The following is a T cell receptor (beta chain) sequence with its context. What it binds is not known. V shed 2 bases and J shed 6 bases, with 17 bases lying between them. Germline V gene data show CDR1 as SGHTA and CDR2 as FQGNSA. The CDR3 is 15 amino acids. Vbeta (60) and Jbeta (13) primers were used in the PCR. Using immunoSEQ multiplex PCR, the repertoire was profiled, and TCRdb retains in-frame clones only, with some absent. The sample shows some 120,000 clones, about three quarters of them seen only once. The data are from a study of cytomegalovirus exposure and HLA in healthy donors. General observations from the study: Later analysis identified some 16,000 TCR beta sequences associated with HLA alleles, using a false discovery rate threshold of 0.05. A list of around 150 TCR beta chains associated with cytomegalovirus was given.

The chain has TRBV7-2 and TRBJ2-7; no clear D. The sequenced sample was PBMCs. The receptor comes from a young man in good health and CMV-seronegative. The CDR3 DNA follows: TGTGCCAGCAGCTTACCTTTAACCACGTCCGGCGAGCAGTACTTC. It codes for CASSLPLTTSGEQYF.